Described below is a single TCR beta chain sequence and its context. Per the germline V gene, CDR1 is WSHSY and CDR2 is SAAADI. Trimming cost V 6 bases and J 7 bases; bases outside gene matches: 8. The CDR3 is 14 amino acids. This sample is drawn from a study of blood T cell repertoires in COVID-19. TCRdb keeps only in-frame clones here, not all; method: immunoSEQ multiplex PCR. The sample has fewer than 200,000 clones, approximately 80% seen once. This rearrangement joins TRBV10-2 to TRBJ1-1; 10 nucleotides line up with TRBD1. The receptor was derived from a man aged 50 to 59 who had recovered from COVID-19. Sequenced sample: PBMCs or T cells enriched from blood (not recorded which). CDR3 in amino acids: CASRAGTGVIEAFF. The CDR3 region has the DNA TGCGCCAGCAGAGCCGGGACAGGGGTTATTGAAGCTTTCTTT.